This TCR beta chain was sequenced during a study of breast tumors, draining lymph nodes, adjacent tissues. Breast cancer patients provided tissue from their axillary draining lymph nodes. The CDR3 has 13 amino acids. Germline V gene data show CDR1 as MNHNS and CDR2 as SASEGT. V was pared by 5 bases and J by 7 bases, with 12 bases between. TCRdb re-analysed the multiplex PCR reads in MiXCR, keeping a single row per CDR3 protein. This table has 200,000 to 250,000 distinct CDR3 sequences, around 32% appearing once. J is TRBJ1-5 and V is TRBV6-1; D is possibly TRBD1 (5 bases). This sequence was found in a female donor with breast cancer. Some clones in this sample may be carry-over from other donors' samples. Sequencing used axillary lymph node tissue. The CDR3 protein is CASSRDLVQPQHF. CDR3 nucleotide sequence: TGTGCCAGCAGTCGGGACCTAGTACAGCCCCAGCATTTT.